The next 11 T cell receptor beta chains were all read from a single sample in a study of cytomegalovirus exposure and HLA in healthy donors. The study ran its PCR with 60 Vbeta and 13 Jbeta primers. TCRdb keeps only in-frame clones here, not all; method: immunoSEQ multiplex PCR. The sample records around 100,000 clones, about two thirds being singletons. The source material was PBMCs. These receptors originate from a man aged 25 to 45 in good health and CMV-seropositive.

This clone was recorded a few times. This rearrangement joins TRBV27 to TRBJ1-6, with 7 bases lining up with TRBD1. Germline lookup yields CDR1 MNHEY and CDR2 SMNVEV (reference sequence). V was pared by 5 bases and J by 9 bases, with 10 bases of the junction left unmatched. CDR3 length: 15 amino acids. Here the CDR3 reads CASSAPRQGRSPLHF. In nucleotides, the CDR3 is TGTGCCAGCAGTGCCCCACGACAGGGACGTTCACCCCTCCACTTT.

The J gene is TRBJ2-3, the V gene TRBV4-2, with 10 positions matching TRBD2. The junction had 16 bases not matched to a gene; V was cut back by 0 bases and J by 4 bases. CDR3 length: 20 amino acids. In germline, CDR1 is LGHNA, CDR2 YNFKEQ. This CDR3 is CASSQDDDPILAGISDTQYF. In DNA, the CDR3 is TGTGCCAGCAGCCAAGATGACGACCCGATACTAGCGGGGATATCAGATACGCAGTATTTT.

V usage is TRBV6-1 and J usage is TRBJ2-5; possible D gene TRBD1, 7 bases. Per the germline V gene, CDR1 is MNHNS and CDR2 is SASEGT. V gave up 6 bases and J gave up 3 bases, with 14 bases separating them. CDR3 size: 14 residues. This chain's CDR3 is CASRGTGEEETQYF. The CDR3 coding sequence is TGTGCCAGCAGAGGTACAGGGGAGGAAGAGACCCAGTACTTC.

The CDR3: CASSRRTSGIPSSYNEQFF. CDR3 bases: TGTGCCAGCAGCCGCCGGACTAGCGGGATTCCTAGCTCCTACAATGAGCAGTTCTTC. The V and J genes are TRBV7-3 and TRBJ2-1; TRBD2 aligns across 12 bases. Germline values: CDR1 SGHTA, CDR2 FQGTGA. V gave up 5 bases and J gave up 0 bases; unmatched junction bases: 11. CDR3 length: 19 amino acids.

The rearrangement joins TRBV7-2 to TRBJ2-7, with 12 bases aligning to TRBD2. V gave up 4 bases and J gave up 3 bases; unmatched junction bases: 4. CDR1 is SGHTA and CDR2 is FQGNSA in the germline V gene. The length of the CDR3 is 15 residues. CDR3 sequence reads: CASSWGLAGRYEQYV. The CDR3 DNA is TGTGCCAGCAGCTGGGGACTAGCGGGTCGCTACGAGCAGTACGTC.

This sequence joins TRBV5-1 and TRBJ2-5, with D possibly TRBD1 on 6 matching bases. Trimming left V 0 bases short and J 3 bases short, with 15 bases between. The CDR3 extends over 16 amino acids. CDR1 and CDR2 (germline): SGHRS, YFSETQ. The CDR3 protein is CASSLAQGVGKETQYF. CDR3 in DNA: TGCGCCAGCAGCTTGGCACAGGGAGTGGGCAAAGAGACCCAGTACTTC.

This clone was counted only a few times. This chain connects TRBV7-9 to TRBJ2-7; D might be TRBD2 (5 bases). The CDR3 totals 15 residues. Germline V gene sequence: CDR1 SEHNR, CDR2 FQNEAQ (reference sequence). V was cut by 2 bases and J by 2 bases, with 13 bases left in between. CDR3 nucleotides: TGTGCCAGCAGCTTACTCGGGGTAGGAACCTACGAGCAGTACGTC. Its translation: CASSLLGVGTYEQYV.

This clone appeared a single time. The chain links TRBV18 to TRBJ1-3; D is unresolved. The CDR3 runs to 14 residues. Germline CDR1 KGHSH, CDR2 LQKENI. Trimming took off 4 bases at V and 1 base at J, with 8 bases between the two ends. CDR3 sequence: CASSQGGSGNTIYF. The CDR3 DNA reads TGTGCCAGCTCACAGGGAGGGTCTGGAAACACCATATATTTT.

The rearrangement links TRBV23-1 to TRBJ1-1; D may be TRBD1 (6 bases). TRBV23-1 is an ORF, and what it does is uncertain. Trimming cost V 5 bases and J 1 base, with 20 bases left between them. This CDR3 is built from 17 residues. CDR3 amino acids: CASSSNKAGDENTEAFF. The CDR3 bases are TGCGCCAGCAGTTCGAATAAGGCAGGGGACGAGAACACTGAAGCTTTCTTT.

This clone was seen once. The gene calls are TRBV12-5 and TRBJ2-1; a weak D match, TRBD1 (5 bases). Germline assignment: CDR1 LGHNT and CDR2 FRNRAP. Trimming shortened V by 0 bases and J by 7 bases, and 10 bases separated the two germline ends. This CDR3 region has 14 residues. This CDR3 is CASGLVSQGNEQFF. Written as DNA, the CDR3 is TGTGCTAGTGGTTTGGTATCTCAGGGAAATGAGCAGTTCTTC.

Here the CDR3 reads CASSQDNPSGRQETQYF. In DNA form, the CDR3 reads TGCGCCAGCAGCCAAGATAATCCTAGCGGGAGACAAGAGACCCAGTACTTC. The gene calls are TRBV4-3 and TRBJ2-5, with TRBD2 identical over 10 bases. This CDR3 has 17 amino acids. Losses at the gene ends were 0 bases for V and 2 bases for J; bases not matched to a gene: 6. Per germline, CDR1 LGHNA and CDR2 YSLEER.